This T cell receptor (beta chain) came from a study of blood T cell repertoires in COVID-19. The assay was immunoSEQ multiplex PCR, and TCRdb's table has in-frame clones only and misses some. Seen here are some 260,000 clones, over 75% observed once, and the top ten hold roughly 2%. The V end lost 6 bases, the J end lost 0 bases, and 15 bases lay between the germline ends. This CDR3 contains 16 residues. Germline assignment: CDR1 SGDLS and CDR2 YYNGEE. The specimen was peripheral blood. V gene TRBV9 combines with J gene TRBJ2-2, with D possibly being TRBD2 (6 bases). This TCR was sampled from a woman aged 40 to 50 who had recovered from COVID-19. CDR3 bases: TGTGCCAGCACCGTGGGGGGTGCAACGAACACCGGGGAGCTGTTTTTT. Translated, it gives CASTVGGATNTGELFF.